Below, 19 T cell receptor beta chains from the same sample are listed, as sequenced in a study of shared clonotypes between healthy human individuals. Profiling relied on immunoSEQ multiplex PCR, and the TCRdb table lists in-frame clones only, not all of them. The sample includes 450,000 to 550,000 clones, approximately 79% of them seen just once. Sequenced: PBMCs. The receptors stem from a woman in her forties in good health. Some clones in this sample may be carry-over from other donors' samples.

This clone occurred once. V usage is TRBV5-1 and J usage is TRBJ2-7; D is perhaps TRBD1 or TRBD2 (5 bases each). This CDR3 has 15 amino acids. Trimming took 3 bases from V and 2 from J, leaving 15 bases between them. In germline, CDR1 is SGHRS, CDR2 YFSETQ. CDR3 sequence: CASSSGRSIPYEQYF. The CDR3 DNA reads as TGCGCCAGCAGCTCGGGACGGTCAATACCCTACGAGCAGTACTTC.

The CDR3 region has the DNA TGTGCCAGCGGGGGACAGTTGAACACTGAAGCTTTCTTT. It encodes CASGGQLNTEAFF. The chain uses TRBV6-1 and TRBJ1-1; 7 bases align to TRBD1. Germline V gives CDR1 MNHNS, CDR2 SASEGT. The junction had 3 bases not matched to a gene; V was cut back by 8 bases and J by 0 bases. CDR3 size: 13 residues.

This clone was counted only a few times. The chain employs TRBV4-3 and TRBJ2-3; possibly TRBD2 for D (6 bases). Germline V gene data show CDR1 as LGHNA and CDR2 as YSLEER. This CDR3 has 15 residues. Trimming cost V 2 bases and J 5 bases, with 14 bases left between them. Here the CDR3 reads CASSQQSGEVDTQYF. CDR3 DNA sequence: TGCGCCAGCAGCCAACAAAGTGGGGAGGTAGATACGCAGTATTTT.

The chain combines TRBV5-1 with TRBJ1-3; D gene unclear. CDR3 length: 16 amino acids. Per the germline V gene, CDR1 is SGHRS and CDR2 is YFSETQ. Trimming cost V 1 base and J 0 bases, with 11 bases left between them. The CDR3 sequence: CASSLLGGSSGNTIYF. The DNA of the CDR3 is TGCGCCAGCAGCTTGTTGGGCGGGAGCTCTGGAAACACCATATATTTT.

The chain recombines TRBV4-3 with TRBJ2-3, with TRBD2 matching 7 bases. Germline values: CDR1 LGHNA, CDR2 YSLEER. The length of the CDR3 is 15 residues. V shed 2 bases, J shed 4 bases, and the junction held 6 bases outside the gene matches. CDR3 sequence reads: CASSQSTSLPDTQYF. As DNA, the CDR3 is TGCGCCAGCAGCCAATCGACTAGCTTGCCAGATACGCAGTATTTT.

CDR3 DNA sequence: TGTGCCAGCAGCTTTCGCCAGTCCGGTGACACCGGGGAGCTGTTTTTT. Encoded protein: CASSFRQSGDTGELFF. The chain is built from TRBV7-9 and TRBJ2-2, with D uncertain. CDR1 is SEHNR and CDR2 is FQNEAQ in the germline V gene (reference sequence). Trimming removed 3 bases from V and 3 bases from J, with 14 bases in between. CDR3 length: 16 residues.

V gene TRBV19 combines with J gene TRBJ1-5; TRBD1 agrees at 11 bases. There are 19 residues in the CDR3. Per germline, CDR1 LNHDA and CDR2 SQIVND (reference sequence). J lost 3 bases, V lost 3 bases, and 13 bases had no gene match. The CDR3 protein is CASSIGWWGQGVHNQPQHF. The CDR3 DNA follows: TGTGCCAGTAGTATCGGATGGTGGGGACAGGGGGTTCACAATCAGCCCCAGCATTTT. The full variable domain, rest sourced from reference TRBV19 and TRBJ1-5, is DGGITQSPKYLFRKEGQNVTLSCEQNLNHDAMYWYRQDPGQGLRLIYYSQIVNDFQKGDIAEGYSVSREKKESFPLTVTSAQKNPTAFYLCASSIGWWGQGVHNQPQHFGDGTRLSIL.

The rearrangement joins TRBV5-4 to TRBJ2-1; a possible D gene is TRBD1 (6 bases). The CDR3 has 18 amino acids. Germline V lookup: CDR1 SGHNT, CDR2 YYREEE (reference sequence). Trimming shortened V by 4 bases and J by 6 bases, and 26 bases separated the two germline ends. CDR3 DNA: TGTGCCAGCAGCCTTATAGGCAGGGGCTCATTTCTTAGCAATGAGCAGTTCTTC. This gives the protein CASSLIGRGSFLSNEQFF.

This chain connects TRBV9 to TRBJ2-5, with 10 bases fitting TRBD1. J lost 5 bases, V lost 3 bases, and 4 bases had no gene match. Germline assignment: CDR1 SGDLS and CDR2 YYNGEE. This CDR3 is built from 14 residues. CDR3 DNA sequence: TGTGCCAGCAGCGCGGACAGGGGGGGCGAGACCCAGTACTTC. Its translation is CASSADRGGETQYF.

The V and J genes are TRBV19 and TRBJ2-1; D possibly corresponds to TRBD1 (6 bases). The length of the CDR3 is 14 residues. Germline V gives CDR1 LNHDA, CDR2 SQIVND (reference sequence). V was pared by 4 bases and J by 5 bases, with 12 bases between. Here the CDR3 DNA reads TGTGCCAGTAGTAACCGTAACAGGGACAATGAGCAGTTCTTC. Its translation is CASSNRNRDNEQFF.

The chain couples TRBV7-3 to TRBJ2-1, with a possible D match to TRBD2 (5 bases). The CDR3 loop spans 16 amino acids. The V gene lost 5 bases and the J gene lost 0 bases, with 14 bases spanning the gap. Germline CDR1 SGHTA, CDR2 FQGTGA. The CDR3 DNA sequence: TGTGCCAGCAGCGAGACCGGACTTCGCTCCTACAATGAGCAGTTCTTC. Translated, it gives CASSETGLRSYNEQFF.

The chain has TRBV5-4 and TRBJ2-3; a possible D gene is TRBD2 (7 bases). The CDR3 sequence is 17 residues long. V shed 3 bases and J shed 1 base, with 18 bases lying between them. Germline CDR1 SGHNT, CDR2 YYREEE (reference sequence). The CDR3 DNA follows: TGTGCCAGCAGCTCCGGATTGGGGGGGCTTCGCACAGATACGCAGTATTTT. Encoded protein: CASSSGLGGLRTDTQYF.

The V gene is TRBV11-3, the J gene TRBJ2-2, with D perhaps matching TRBD2 (5 bases). V shed 8 bases and J shed 8 bases, with 18 bases lying between them. Per the germline V gene, CDR1 is SGHNT and CDR2 is YENEEA. The CDR3 spans 14 residues. The chain's CDR3 is CASGSPTQPGELFF. The CDR3 DNA reads as TGTGCCAGCGGGAGTCCAACCCAACCAGGGGAGCTGTTTTTT.

V and J are TRBV7-8 and TRBJ2-1, with 9 bases identical to TRBD2. CDR1 is SGHVS, CDR2 FQNEAQ, per germline. The CDR3 has 15 residues. Unmatched junction bases numbered 6, after V lost 5 bases and J lost 4 bases. The CDR3 sequence: CASSLRLAVYNEQFF. The CDR3 bases are TGTGCCAGCAGCCTTCGACTAGCGGTATACAATGAGCAGTTCTTC.

The chain combines TRBV7-2 with TRBJ2-5; D remains ambiguous. Trimming left V 5 bases short and J 7 bases short, with 11 bases between. There are 12 residues in the CDR3. Germline loops: CDR1 SGHTA, CDR2 FQGNSA. CDR3 sequence: CASSPGQVTQYF. Here the CDR3 DNA reads TGTGCCAGCAGCCCCGGTCAGGTGACCCAGTACTTC.

This clone was seen repeatedly, ten times or more. The rearrangement links TRBV19 to TRBJ1-2, with D maybe TRBD1 (5 bases). V dropped 0 bases and J dropped 3 bases, with 14 bases sitting between them. CDR1 LNHDA and CDR2 SQIVND come from the germline V gene (reference sequence). The CDR3 runs to 16 residues. The CDR3, as DNA: TGTGCCAGTAGTATAGATCCCGAGGAGGGGTACTATGGCTACACCTTC. Encoded protein: CASSIDPEEGYYGYTF.

CDR3 sequence: CASSSTGVGYTF. The DNA of the CDR3 is TGTGCCAGCAGCTCGACAGGGGTAGGCTACACCTTC. This chain uses TRBV7-2 with TRBJ1-2; 8 nucleotides agree with TRBD1. The CDR3 has 12 residues. The trim removed 4 bases at V and 8 bases at J, leaving 3 bases unmatched. The germline CDR1 and CDR2 sequences are SGHTA and FQGNSA.

This chain connects TRBV27 to TRBJ2-5; 11 bases agree with TRBD2. Germline CDR1 reads MNHEY; CDR2 reads SMNVEV (reference sequence). Trimming removed 6 bases from V and 5 bases from J; junction bases left unmatched: 8. The CDR3 has 15 amino acids. CDR3 nucleotide sequence: TGTGCCAGCAGCCACACTAGCGGGAGAAGTGAGACCCAGTACTTC. Translating gives CASSHTSGRSETQYF.

The rearrangement links TRBV2 to TRBJ2-1, with D tentatively TRBD1 (5 bases). Germline V lookup: CDR1 SNHLY, CDR2 FYNNEI. This CDR3 contains 14 residues. The V gene lost 7 bases and the J gene lost 3 bases, with 13 bases spanning the gap. This CDR3 is CASIRQIYYNEQFF. The CDR3 nucleotides are TGTGCCAGCATTCGACAGATTTACTACAATGAGCAGTTCTTC.